These 21 T cell receptor beta chains were sequenced from one sample in a study of shared clonotypes between healthy human individuals. Sequenced by immunoSEQ multiplex PCR; TCRdb stores in-frame clones only, minus some. Among more than 150,000 clones, approximately 61% were seen once, and the ten largest hold more than 9%. Material for sequencing was memory CD4+ T cells sorted from blood. Described subset: CD45RA-negative fraction. Receptors were obtained from a man aged 25-40 years in good health.

V gene TRBV6-5 combines with J gene TRBJ2-7; 10 bases fit TRBD2. Germline V gives CDR1 MNHEY, CDR2 SVGAGI. The V gene end was trimmed by 5 bases and the J gene end by 6 bases; junction bases not matched to a gene: 7. The CDR3 runs to 14 residues. The CDR3 loop reads CASSPSGRATEQYF. CDR3 coding DNA: TGTGCCAGCAGTCCGAGCGGGAGGGCCACCGAGCAGTACTTC.

This clone came up once. J is TRBJ1-1 and V is TRBV7-9, with 9 bases lining up with TRBD1. This CDR3 is 13 amino acids long. Germline CDR1 is SEHNR and CDR2 is FQNEAQ (reference sequence). Trimming cost V 5 bases and J 7 bases; bases outside gene matches: 5. This chain's CDR3 is CASSRDRDGEAFF. CDR3 in DNA: TGTGCCAGCAGCAGGGACAGGGATGGTGAAGCTTTCTTT.

The chain recombines TRBV5-1 with TRBJ2-7, with D hard to call. CDR3 length: 14 residues. V dropped 0 bases and J dropped 0 bases, with 7 bases sitting between them. CDR1 and CDR2 from the germline V gene are SGHRS and YFSETQ. The CDR3 region is CASSLGWDSYEQYF. In DNA form, the CDR3 reads TGCGCCAGCAGCTTGGGGTGGGACTCCTACGAGCAGTACTTC.

Here the CDR3 DNA reads TGTGCCAGCAGAGAGGCTCCTAACTATGGCTACACCTTC. It translates to CASREAPNYGYTF. This chain connects TRBV6-4 to TRBJ1-2, with D unclear. The CDR3 extends over 13 amino acids. From germline, CDR1 is MRHNA and CDR2 SNTAGT. V was pared by 6 bases and J by 0 bases, with 8 bases between.

The chain employs TRBV28 and TRBJ1-5; no clear D. Per germline, CDR1 MDHEN and CDR2 SYDVKM. The CDR3 is 15 residues long. The CDR3 region is CASRVGGGGNQPQHF. In DNA form, the CDR3 reads TGTGCATCTCGTGTAGGTGGTGGAGGCAATCAGCCCCAGCATTTT.

The V call is TRBV18, the J call TRBJ1-4; no clear D gene. CDR1 and CDR2 (germline): KGHSH, LQKENI. V lost 2 bases, J lost 7 bases, and 8 bases lay in between. This CDR3 region has 13 residues. The CDR3 spells CASSPGVVEKLFF. In DNA, the CDR3 is TGTGCCAGCTCACCAGGGGTTGTTGAAAAACTGTTTTTT.

The genes are TRBV18 and TRBJ2-6; D may correspond to TRBD1 or TRBD2 (6 bases each). The CDR3 consists of 18 residues. CDR1 is KGHSH and CDR2 is LQKENI in the germline V gene. Trimming stripped 0 bases from V and 0 bases from J, with 12 bases between. The chain's CDR3 is CASSPPIGGNSGANVLTF. The CDR3 DNA is TGTGCCAGCTCACCACCGATCGGGGGCAACTCTGGGGCCAACGTCCTGACTTTC.

CDR3 amino acids: CASTSKGELFF. CDR3 nucleotides: TGTGCCAGCACTTCGAAAGGGGAGCTGTTTTTT. This chain connects TRBV6-5 to TRBJ2-2; D gene ambiguous. V gave up 7 bases and J gave up 8 bases, with 8 bases separating them. CDR3 length equals 11 residues. Germline assignment: CDR1 MNHEY and CDR2 SVGAGI.

The rearrangement joins TRBV23-1 to TRBJ1-1; a weak D match, TRBD1 (5 bases). TRBV23-1 belongs to the ORF category, with a function that is uncertain. The V end lost 1 base, the J end lost 6 bases, and 21 bases lay between the germline ends. The CDR3 is 17 amino acids. The CDR3 region has the DNA TGCGCCAGCAGTCAATTACAGGACACGCTCGACGGATCTGAAGCTTTCTTT. Its translation is CASSQLQDTLDGSEAFF.

The rearrangement joins TRBV5-1 to TRBJ2-7; 7 positions match TRBD1. The trim removed 0 bases at V and 1 base at J, leaving 1 base unmatched. From germline, CDR1 is SGHRS and CDR2 YFSETQ. The CDR3 is 14 amino acids. In nucleotides, the CDR3 is TGCGCCAGCAGCTTGGAGACAGGGTCCTACGAGCAGTACTTC. Its translation is CASSLETGSYEQYF.

This rearrangement joins TRBV7-9 to TRBJ2-7, with TRBD1 identical over 7 bases. Per the germline V gene, CDR1 is SEHNR and CDR2 is FQNEAQ (reference sequence). Trimming at V came to 4 bases and at J to 3 bases, leaving 6 bases not matched to a gene. The CDR3 extends over 14 amino acids. In DNA form, the CDR3 reads TGTGCCAGCAGCTCCTGGACAGGAGACTACGAGCAGTACTTC. Translation gives CASSSWTGDYEQYF. Variable domain in full (rest from reference TRBV7-9 and TRBJ2-7): DTGVSQNPRHKITKRGQNVTFRCDPISEHNRLYWYRQTLGQGPEFLTYFQNEAQLEKSRLLSDRFSAERPKGSFSTLEIQRTEQGDSAMYLCASSSWTGDYEQYFGPGTRLTVT.

CDR3 amino acids: CASSSPRPRYNEQFF. CDR3 sequence (DNA): TGTGCCAGCAGCTCCCCCCGGCCACGCTACAATGAGCAGTTCTTC. The chain employs TRBV7-8 and TRBJ2-1; no clear D. V lost 4 bases to trimming and J lost 3 bases, with 13 bases between them. Per the germline V gene, CDR1 is SGHVS and CDR2 is FQNEAQ. CDR3 length equals 15 residues.

The chain employs TRBV7-2 and TRBJ2-7, with a tentative D call TRBD1 (6 bases). The CDR3 spans 13 residues. Germline-derived CDR1 and CDR2 are SGHTA and FQGNSA. With 6 bases removed from V and 7 bases from J, the gap between germline ends came to 16 bases. The CDR3 region is CASSFRGFGEQYF. The DNA for the CDR3 is TGTGCCAGCAGTTTCAGGGGATTTGGGGAGCAGTACTTC.

J is TRBJ2-3 and V is TRBV5-1; 7 nucleotides align to TRBD1. The CDR3 is made up of 15 amino acids. Trimming at V came to 2 bases and at J to 2 bases, leaving 5 bases not matched to a gene. The germline V gene has CDR1 SGHRS and CDR2 YFSETQ. CDR3 loop: CASSFNDRDTDTQYF. The CDR3 DNA reads as TGCGCCAGCAGCTTTAACGACAGGGACACAGATACGCAGTATTTT.

This clone showed up just a few times. This rearrangement joins TRBV5-5 to TRBJ1-2; D is uncertain. This CDR3 region has 18 residues. V lost 1 base and J lost 1, with 20 bases in between. Germline V gives CDR1 SGHKS, CDR2 YYEKEE (reference sequence). The CDR3 loop is CASSLLSATSLINYGYTF. The CDR3, as DNA: TGTGCCAGCAGCTTGTTATCGGCAACGAGTTTGATTAACTATGGCTACACCTTC.

The chain joins TRBV27 to TRBJ1-2; 7 bases map to TRBD1. V lost 5 bases, J lost 4 bases, and 13 bases stayed unmatched. The CDR3 is made up of 16 amino acids. Germline CDR1 reads MNHEY; CDR2 reads SMNVEV (reference sequence). As DNA, the CDR3 is TGTGCCAGCAGTCCCTGGCAGGGGGATATGGGCTATGGCTACACCTTC. The encoded protein is CASSPWQGDMGYGYTF.

This clone was seen only once. The V gene is TRBV15, the J gene TRBJ2-5; D is perhaps TRBD2 (6 bases). Germline V gene data show CDR1 as LNHNV and CDR2 as YYDKDF (reference sequence). The CDR3 consists of 15 residues. Trimming shortened V by 0 bases and J by 2 bases, and 10 bases separated the two germline ends. The CDR3 is CATSRERGRQETQYF. The CDR3 nucleotides read TGTGCCACCAGCAGAGAGCGGGGCAGACAAGAGACCCAGTACTTC.

CDR3 amino acids: CASSSGGGRSYEQYF. The CDR3 region has the DNA TGTGCCAGCAGCTCCGGGGGAGGCCGCTCCTACGAGCAGTACTTC. The gene calls are TRBV7-8 and TRBJ2-7; D might be TRBD2 (6 bases). V was pared by 4 bases and J by 0 bases, with 13 bases between. The V gene's germline CDR1 is SGHVS and CDR2 FQNEAQ. This CDR3 is built from 15 residues.

V and J are TRBV28 and TRBJ2-5; D is perhaps TRBD2 (6 bases). V was pared by 5 bases and J by 5 bases, with 15 bases between. There are 14 residues in the CDR3. In germline, CDR1 is MDHEN, CDR2 SYDVKM. The CDR3 DNA sequence: TGTGCCAGCAGTCAGACTAGGAAGGTCGAGACCCAGTACTTC. Its translation: CASSQTRKVETQYF. The variable domain in full, completed from reference TRBV28 and TRBJ2-5, reads DVKVTQSSRYLVKRTGEKVFLECVQDMDHENMFWYRQDPGLGLRLIYFSYDVKMKEKGDIPEGYSVSREKKERFSLILESASTNQTSMYLCASSQTRKVETQYFGPGTRLLVL.

V and J are TRBV7-8 and TRBJ2-7; D is perhaps TRBD1 or TRBD2 (5 bases each). Germline CDR1 SGHVS, CDR2 FQNEAQ. Trimming removed 5 bases from V and 4 bases from J, with 9 bases in between. This CDR3 has 12 residues. The CDR3 nucleotides read TGTGCCAGCAGCGCAGGGAGTTACGAGCAGTACTTC. Encoded protein: CASSAGSYEQYF.

The chain is built from TRBV27 and TRBJ2-1; no clear D. Germline V gene data show CDR1 as MNHEY and CDR2 as SMNVEV (reference sequence). Trimming pared 5 bases from V and 5 bases from J, leaving 13 bases between. This CDR3 is 14 amino acids long. CDR3 loop: CASSVTFDHNEQFF. CDR3 DNA sequence: TGTGCCAGCAGTGTGACCTTTGACCACAATGAGCAGTTCTTC.